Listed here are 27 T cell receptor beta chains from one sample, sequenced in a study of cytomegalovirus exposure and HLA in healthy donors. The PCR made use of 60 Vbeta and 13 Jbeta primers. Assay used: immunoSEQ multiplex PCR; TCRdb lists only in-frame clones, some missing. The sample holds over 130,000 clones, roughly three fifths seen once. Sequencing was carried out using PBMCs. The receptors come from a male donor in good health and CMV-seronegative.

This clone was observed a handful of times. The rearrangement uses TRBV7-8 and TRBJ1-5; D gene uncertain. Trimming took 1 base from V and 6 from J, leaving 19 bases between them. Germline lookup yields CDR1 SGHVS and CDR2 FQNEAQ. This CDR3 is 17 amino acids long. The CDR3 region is CASSLGRRRSPGQPQHF. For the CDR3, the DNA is TGTGCCAGCAGCTTAGGTCGACGTAGGTCCCCAGGTCAGCCCCAGCATTTT.

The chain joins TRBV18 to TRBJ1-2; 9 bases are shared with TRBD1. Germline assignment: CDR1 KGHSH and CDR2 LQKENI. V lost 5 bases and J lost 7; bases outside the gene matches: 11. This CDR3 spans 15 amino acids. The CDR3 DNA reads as TGTGCCAGCTCAGACAGGACGGGACAGGGTTCTGGCTACACCTTC. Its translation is CASSDRTGQGSGYTF.

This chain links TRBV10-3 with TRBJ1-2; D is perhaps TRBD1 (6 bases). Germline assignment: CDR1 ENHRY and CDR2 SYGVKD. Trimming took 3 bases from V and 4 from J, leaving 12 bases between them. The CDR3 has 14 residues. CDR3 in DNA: TGTGCCATCAGTGAAGGGGGGGAAGGCTATGGCTACACCTTC. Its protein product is CAISEGGEGYGYTF.

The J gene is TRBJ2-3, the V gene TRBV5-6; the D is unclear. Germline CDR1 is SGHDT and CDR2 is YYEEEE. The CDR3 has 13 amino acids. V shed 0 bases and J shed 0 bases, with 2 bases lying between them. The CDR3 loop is CASSLASTDTQYF. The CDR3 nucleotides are TGTGCCAGCAGCTTGGCTAGCACAGATACGCAGTATTTT.

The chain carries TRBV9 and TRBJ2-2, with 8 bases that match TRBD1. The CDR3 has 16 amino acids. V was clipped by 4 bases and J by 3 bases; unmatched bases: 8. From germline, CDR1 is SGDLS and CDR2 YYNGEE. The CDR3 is CASSPRTGTDTGELFF. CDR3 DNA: TGTGCCAGCAGCCCCCGGACAGGGACCGACACCGGGGAGCTGTTTTTT.

CDR3 region: CASSSYSYEQYF. The CDR3 DNA reads TGTGCCAGCAGCTCCTACTCCTACGAGCAGTACTTC. This chain uses TRBV5-6 with TRBJ2-7; the D is unclear. Looked up from germline, CDR1 is SGHDT and CDR2 is YYEEEE. The CDR3 contains 12 residues. V lost 3 bases to trimming and J lost 0 bases, with 4 bases between them.

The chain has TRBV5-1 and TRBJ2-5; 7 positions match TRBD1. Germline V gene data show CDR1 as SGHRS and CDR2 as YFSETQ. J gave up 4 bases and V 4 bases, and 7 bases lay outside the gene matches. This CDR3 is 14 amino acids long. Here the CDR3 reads CASSAGTVLETQYF. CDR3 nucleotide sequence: TGCGCCAGCAGCGCCGGGACAGTATTAGAGACCCAGTACTTC. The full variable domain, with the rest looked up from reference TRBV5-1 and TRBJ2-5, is KAGVTQTPRYLIKTRGQQVTLSCSPISGHRSVSWYQQTPGQGLQFLFEYFSETQRNKGNFPGRFSGRQFSNSRSEMNVSTLELGDSALYLCASSAGTVLETQYFGPGTRLLVL.

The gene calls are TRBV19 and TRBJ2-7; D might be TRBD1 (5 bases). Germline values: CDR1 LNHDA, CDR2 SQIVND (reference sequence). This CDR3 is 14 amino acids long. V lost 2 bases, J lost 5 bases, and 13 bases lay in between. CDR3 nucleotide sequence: TGTGCCAGTAGTATATTGGCAGGGCTACACGAGCAGTACTTC. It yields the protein CASSILAGLHEQYF.

This CDR3 is CASSSDNSYEQYF. For the CDR3, the DNA is TGTGCCAGCAGTTCAGACAACTCCTACGAGCAGTACTTC. V is TRBV6-6 and J is TRBJ2-5; no clear D gene. TRBJ2-7 explains the end of the DNA better; the J call may be wrong. Germline loops: CDR1 MNHNY, CDR2 SVGAGI (reference sequence). There are 13 residues in the CDR3.

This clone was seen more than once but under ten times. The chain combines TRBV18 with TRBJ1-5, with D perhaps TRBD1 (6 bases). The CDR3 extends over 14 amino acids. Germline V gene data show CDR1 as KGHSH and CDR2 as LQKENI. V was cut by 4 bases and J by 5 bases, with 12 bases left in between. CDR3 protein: CASSRDRYDQPQHF. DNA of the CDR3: TGTGCCAGCTCACGCGACAGGTATGATCAGCCCCAGCATTTT.

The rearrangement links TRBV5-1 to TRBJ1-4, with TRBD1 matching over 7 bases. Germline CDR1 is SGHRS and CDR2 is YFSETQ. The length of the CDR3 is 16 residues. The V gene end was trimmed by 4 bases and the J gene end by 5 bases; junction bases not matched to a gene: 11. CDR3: CASSDGPGQPNEKLFF. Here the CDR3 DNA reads TGCGCCAGCAGCGACGGACCGGGACAGCCAAATGAAAAACTGTTTTTT.

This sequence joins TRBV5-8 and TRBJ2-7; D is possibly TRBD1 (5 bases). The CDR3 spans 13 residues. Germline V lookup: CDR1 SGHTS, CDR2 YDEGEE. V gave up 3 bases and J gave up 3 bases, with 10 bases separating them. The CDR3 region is CASSSRQRYEQYF. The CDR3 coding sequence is TGTGCCAGCAGCTCGAGACAGCGCTACGAGCAGTACTTC.

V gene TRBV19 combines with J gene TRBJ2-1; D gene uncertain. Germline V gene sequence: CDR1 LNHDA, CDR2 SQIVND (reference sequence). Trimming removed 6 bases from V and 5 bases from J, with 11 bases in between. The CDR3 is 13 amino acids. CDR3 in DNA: TGTGCCAGTAGGACTCTCCCCCACAATGAGCAGTTCTTC. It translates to CASRTLPHNEQFF. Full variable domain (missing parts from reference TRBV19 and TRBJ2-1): DGGITQSPKYLFRKEGQNVTLSCEQNLNHDAMYWYRQDPGQGLRLIYYSQIVNDFQKGDIAEGYSVSREKKESFPLTVTSAQKNPTAFYLCASRTLPHNEQFFGPGTRLTVL.

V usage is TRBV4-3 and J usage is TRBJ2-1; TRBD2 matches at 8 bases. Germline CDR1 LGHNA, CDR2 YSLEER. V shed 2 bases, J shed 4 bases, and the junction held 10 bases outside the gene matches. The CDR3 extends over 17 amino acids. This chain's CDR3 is CASSQRFAGGPYNEQFF. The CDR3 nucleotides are TGCGCCAGCAGCCAACGATTCGCGGGGGGCCCTTACAATGAGCAGTTCTTC.

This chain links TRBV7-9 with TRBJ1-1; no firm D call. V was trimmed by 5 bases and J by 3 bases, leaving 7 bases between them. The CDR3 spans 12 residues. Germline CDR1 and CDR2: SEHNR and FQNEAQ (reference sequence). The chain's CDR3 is CASSGQDTEAFF. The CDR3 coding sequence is TGTGCCAGCAGCGGGCAGGACACTGAAGCTTTCTTT.

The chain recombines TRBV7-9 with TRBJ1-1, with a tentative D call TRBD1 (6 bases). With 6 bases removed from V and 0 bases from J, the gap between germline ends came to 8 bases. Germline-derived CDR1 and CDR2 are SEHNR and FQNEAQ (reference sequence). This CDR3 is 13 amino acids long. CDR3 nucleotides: TGTGCCAGCAGGACAGGACTGAACACTGAAGCTTTCTTT. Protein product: CASRTGLNTEAFF.

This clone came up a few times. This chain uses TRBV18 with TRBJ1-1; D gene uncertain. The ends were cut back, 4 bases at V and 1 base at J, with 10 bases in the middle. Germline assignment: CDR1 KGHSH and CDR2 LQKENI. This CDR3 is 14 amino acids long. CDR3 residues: CASSLFQENTEAFF. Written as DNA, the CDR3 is TGTGCCAGCTCACTTTTTCAGGAGAACACTGAAGCTTTCTTT.

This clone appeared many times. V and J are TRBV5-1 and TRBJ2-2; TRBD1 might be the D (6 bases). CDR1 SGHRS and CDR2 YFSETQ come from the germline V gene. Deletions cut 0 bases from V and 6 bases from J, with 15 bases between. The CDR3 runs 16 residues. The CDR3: CASSLGYGQIAGELFF. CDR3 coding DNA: TGCGCCAGCAGCTTGGGCTATGGACAGATCGCCGGGGAGCTGTTTTTT.

The CDR3 region is CASSLIGYPTGDLYF. CDR3 in DNA: TGTGCCAGCAGCTTAATTGGGTACCCGACAGGGGATCTGTACTTC. The chain couples TRBV7-3 to TRBJ2-7; 8 bases agree with TRBD1. V was pared by 1 base and J by 12 bases, with 14 bases of the junction left unmatched. This CDR3 is 15 amino acids long. From germline, CDR1 is SGHTA and CDR2 FQGTGA.

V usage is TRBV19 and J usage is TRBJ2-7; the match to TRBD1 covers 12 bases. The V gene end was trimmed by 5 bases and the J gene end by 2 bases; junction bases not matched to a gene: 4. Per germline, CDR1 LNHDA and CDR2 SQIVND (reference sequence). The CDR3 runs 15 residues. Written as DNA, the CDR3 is TGTGCCAGTAGTCCGGGACAGGGGGCAACCTACGAGCAGTACTTC. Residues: CASSPGQGATYEQYF.

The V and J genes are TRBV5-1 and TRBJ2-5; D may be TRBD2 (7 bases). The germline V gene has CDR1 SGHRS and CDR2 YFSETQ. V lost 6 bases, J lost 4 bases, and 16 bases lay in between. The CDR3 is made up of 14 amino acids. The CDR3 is CASTWEGGRETQYF. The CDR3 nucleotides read TGCGCCAGCACCTGGGAGGGGGGACGAGAGACCCAGTACTTC.

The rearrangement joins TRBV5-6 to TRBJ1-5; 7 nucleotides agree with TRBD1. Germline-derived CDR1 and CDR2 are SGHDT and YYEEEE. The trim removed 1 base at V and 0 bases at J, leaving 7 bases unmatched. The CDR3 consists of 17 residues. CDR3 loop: CASSLSNRGYSNQPQHF. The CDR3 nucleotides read TGTGCCAGCAGCTTGAGTAACAGGGGATATAGCAATCAGCCCCAGCATTTT.

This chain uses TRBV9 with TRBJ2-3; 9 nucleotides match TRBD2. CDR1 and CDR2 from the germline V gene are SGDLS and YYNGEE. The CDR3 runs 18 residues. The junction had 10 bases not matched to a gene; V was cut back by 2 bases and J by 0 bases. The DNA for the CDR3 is TGTGCCAGCAGCGTGGGGCTAGCGGGGCCCTCTAGCACAGATACGCAGTATTTT. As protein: CASSVGLAGPSSTDTQYF.

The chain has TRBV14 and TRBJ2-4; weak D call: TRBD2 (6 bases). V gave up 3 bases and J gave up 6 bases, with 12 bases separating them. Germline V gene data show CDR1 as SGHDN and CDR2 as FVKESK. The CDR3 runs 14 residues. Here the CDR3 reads CASSHGGARNIQYF. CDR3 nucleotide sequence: TGTGCCAGCAGCCACGGGGGTGCTCGAAACATTCAGTACTTC.

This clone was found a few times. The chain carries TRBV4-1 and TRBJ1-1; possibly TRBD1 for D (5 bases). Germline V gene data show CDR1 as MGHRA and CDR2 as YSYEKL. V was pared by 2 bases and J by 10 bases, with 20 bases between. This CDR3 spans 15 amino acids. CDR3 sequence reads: CASSQLGILGGVAFF. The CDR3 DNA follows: TGCGCCAGCAGCCAATTGGGTATCCTTGGGGGGGTAGCTTTCTTT.

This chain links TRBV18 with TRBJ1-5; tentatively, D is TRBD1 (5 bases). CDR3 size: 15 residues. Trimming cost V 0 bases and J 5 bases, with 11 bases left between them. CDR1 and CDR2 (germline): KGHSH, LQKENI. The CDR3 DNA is TGTGCCAGCTCACCACCCGGATTAGGGGATCAGCCCCAGCATTTT. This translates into CASSPPGLGDQPQHF.

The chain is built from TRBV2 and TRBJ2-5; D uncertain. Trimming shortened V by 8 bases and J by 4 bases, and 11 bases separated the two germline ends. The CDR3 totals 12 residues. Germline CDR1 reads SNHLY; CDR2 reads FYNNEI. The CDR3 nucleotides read TGTGCCAGCGGAGCAGTTGGAGAGACCCAGTACTTC. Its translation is CASGAVGETQYF.